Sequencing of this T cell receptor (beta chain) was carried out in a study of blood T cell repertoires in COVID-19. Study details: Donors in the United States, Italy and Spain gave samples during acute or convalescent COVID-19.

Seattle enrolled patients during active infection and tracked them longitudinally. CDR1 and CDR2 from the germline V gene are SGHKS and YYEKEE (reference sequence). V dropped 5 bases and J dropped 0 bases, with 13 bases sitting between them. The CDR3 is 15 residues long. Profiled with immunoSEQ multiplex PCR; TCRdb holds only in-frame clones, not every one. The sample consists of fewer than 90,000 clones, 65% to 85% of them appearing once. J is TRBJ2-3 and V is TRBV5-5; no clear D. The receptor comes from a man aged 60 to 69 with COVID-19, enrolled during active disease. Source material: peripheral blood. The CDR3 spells CASRKDISSTDTQYF. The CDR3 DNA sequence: TGTGCCAGCAGAAAAGACATCTCTAGCACAGATACGCAGTATTTT.